This passage covers 25 T cell receptor beta chains from one sample sequenced in a study of CD8 T cells in Susac syndrome. Reverse transcription used about 0.5 to 1 ug RNA and random hexamers. TCRdb reprocessed the immunoSEQ multiplex PCR reads via MiXCR and lists one record per CDR3 protein. The repertoire holds roughly 150,000 distinct CDR3 sequences, with 94% as singletons. Material: CD4+ T cells from PBMCs. Receptor source: a human donor with multiple sclerosis.

The chain joins TRBV30 to TRBJ2-1; 9 bases agree with TRBD2. CDR1 is GTSNPN, CDR2 SVGIG, per germline (reference sequence). The CDR3 covers 15 residues. Germline trimming cut 2 bases from V and 12 bases from J; bases unmatched to any gene: 14. The CDR3 here is CAWSPSGTNPLWQFF. The CDR3 nucleotides read TGTGCCTGGAGTCCTAGCGGGACTAACCCTTTATGGCAGTTCTTC.

Regarding this clonotype: The CDR3 ends on some other residue instead of the conserved phenylalanine or tryptophan, so this is likely a read error. The limits of the CDR3 on the DNA are not certain, so only TCRdb's listed CDR3 is given. The chain joins TRBV23-1 to TRBJ2-4; TRBD1 was called by the table and not checked on the DNA. TRBV23-1 counts as an open reading frame of uncertain function. The CDR3 spans 9 amino acids, including both terminal residues. The CDR3 here is CASRLPRHV.

The chain combines TRBV2 with TRBJ2-5; TRBD1 agrees at 7 bases. The CDR3 totals 12 residues. Germline loops: CDR1 SNHLY, CDR2 FYNNEI. With V trimmed by 8 bases and J by 4 bases, 4 bases remained unmatched. The CDR3 DNA reads TGTGCCAGCGGGACAGTCGGAGAGACCCAGTACTTC. Residues: CASGTVGETQYF.

This chain joins TRBV28 and TRBJ2-7; 7 bases line up with TRBD2. The CDR3 runs to 14 residues. J gave up 1 base and V 5 bases, and 5 bases lay outside the gene matches. Germline loops: CDR1 MDHEN, CDR2 SYDVKM. CDR3 protein: CASSRSGRSYEQYF. Here the CDR3 DNA reads TGTGCCAGCAGTCGTAGCGGGCGTTCCTACGAGCAGTACTTC.

V and J are TRBV28 and TRBJ2-3; D is unclear. The CDR3 runs 14 residues. Germline V gives CDR1 MDHEN, CDR2 SYDVKM. The germline V and J ends were trimmed by 2 bases and 4 bases, with 10 bases remaining between them. CDR3 residues: CASSLKLLSDTQYF. The CDR3 DNA reads as TGTGCCAGCAGTTTAAAACTACTCTCAGATACGCAGTATTTT. The variable domain in full, completed from reference TRBV28 and TRBJ2-3, reads DVKVTQSSRYLVKRTGEKVFLECVQDMDHENMFWYRQDPGLGLRLIYFSYDVKMKEKGDIPEGYSVSREKKERFSLILESASTNQTSMYLCASSLKLLSDTQYFGPGTRLTVL.

The CDR3 here is CASSVAANSYNEQFF. In nucleotides, the CDR3 is TGTGCCAGCAGCGTAGCTGCAAACTCCTACAATGAGCAGTTCTTC. The V call is TRBV9, the J call TRBJ2-1, with D hard to call. The germline V gene encodes CDR1 SGDLS and CDR2 YYNGEE. This CDR3 spans 15 amino acids. Trimming cost V 0 bases and J 0 bases, with 7 bases left between them.

This chain links TRBV2 with TRBJ2-2, with D tentatively TRBD1 (6 bases). The V end lost 8 bases, the J end lost 4 bases, and 17 bases lay between the germline ends. The CDR3 runs to 15 residues. CDR1 is SNHLY and CDR2 is FYNNEI in the germline V gene. The CDR3: CASRRARGSTGELFF. Written as DNA, the CDR3 is TGTGCCAGCCGGCGAGCCAGGGGCAGCACCGGGGAGCTGTTTTTT.

This clonotype was observed a few times. The V gene is TRBV18, the J gene TRBJ1-1; the D is unclear. This CDR3 is 13 amino acids long. Germline-derived CDR1 and CDR2 are KGHSH and LQKENI. Trimming shortened V by 4 bases and J by 1 base, and 7 bases separated the two germline ends. Here the CDR3 DNA reads TGTGCCAGCTCACAGGGCCAGAACACTGAAGCTTTCTTT. Its translation: CASSQGQNTEAFF. Full variable domain (missing parts from reference TRBV18 and TRBJ1-1): NAGVMQNPRHLVRRRGQEARLRCSPMKGHSHVYWYRQLPEEGLKFMVYLQKENIIDESGMPKERFSAEFPKEGPSILRIQQVVRGDSAAYFCASSQGQNTEAFFGQGTRLTVV.

The gene calls are TRBV30 and TRBJ2-7; D uncertain. V dropped 3 bases and J dropped 1 base, with 13 bases sitting between them. Germline lookup yields CDR1 GTSNPN and CDR2 SVGIG (reference sequence). This CDR3 region has 14 residues. The CDR3 is CAWSPMGTSYEQYF. CDR3 nucleotides: TGTGCCTGGAGCCCAATGGGCACTTCCTACGAGCAGTACTTC.

V is TRBV29-1 and J is TRBJ2-4; tentative D call: TRBD2 (6 bases). CDR1 is SQVTM and CDR2 is ANQGSEA in the germline V gene. The CDR3 extends over 15 amino acids. With 5 bases removed from V and 0 bases from J, the gap between germline ends came to 14 bases. CDR3 region: CSVRRERLAKNIQYF. Here the CDR3 DNA reads TGCAGCGTTCGCCGGGAGCGGCTAGCCAAAAACATTCAGTACTTC. The entire variable domain, with the rest obtained from reference TRBV29-1 and TRBJ2-4, is as follows: SAVISQKPSRDICQRGTSLTIQCQVDSQVTMMFWYRQQPGQSLTLIATANQGSEATYESGFVIDKFPISRPNLTFSTLTVSNMSPEDSSIYLCSVRRERLAKNIQYFGAGTRLSVL.

The chain uses TRBV3-1 and TRBJ2-3; possibly TRBD1 for D (6 bases). CDR3 size: 15 residues. The germline gives CDR1 LGHDT, CDR2 YNNKEL (reference sequence). V was trimmed by 1 base and J by 8 bases, leaving 16 bases between them. The DNA of the CDR3 is TGTGCCAGCAGCCAAGTTACAGGGCCGTACGGTACGCAGTATTTT. Encoded protein: CASSQVTGPYGTQYF.

The V call is TRBV18, the J call TRBJ1-3; possibly TRBD1 for D (5 bases). The CDR3 sequence is 16 residues long. V lost 6 bases and J 2 bases, leaving 17 bases between the germline ends. CDR1 is KGHSH and CDR2 is LQKENI in the germline V gene. The CDR3: CASSRDSIPPGNTIYF. In DNA form, the CDR3 reads TGTGCCAGCTCCCGAGACAGTATACCTCCTGGAAACACCATATATTTT.

Only a few counts were recorded for this clonotype. V usage is TRBV3-1 and J usage is TRBJ2-7; a possible D gene is TRBD2 (5 bases). Trimming stripped 4 bases from V and 0 bases from J, with 10 bases between. CDR3 size: 14 residues. Germline V gene sequence: CDR1 LGHDT, CDR2 YNNKEL (reference sequence). The CDR3 nucleotides are TGTGCCAGCAGCCTTGGGCGGGTCTCCTACGAGCAGTACTTC. Its translation is CASSLGRVSYEQYF.

This clonotype has only one observation. J is TRBJ1-4 and V is TRBV7-9, with D perhaps TRBD1 (5 bases). Trimming stripped 4 bases from V and 4 bases from J, with 13 bases between. In germline, CDR1 is SEHNR, CDR2 FQNEAQ (reference sequence). The length of the CDR3 is 15 residues. CDR3 DNA sequence: TGTGCCAGCAGCTCTGAGGGACTTGTTAATGAAAAACTGTTTTTT. This codes for CASSSEGLVNEKLFF.

V gene TRBV14 combines with J gene TRBJ2-5; unclear D gene. This CDR3 is built from 14 residues. V was pared by 1 base and J by 5 bases, with 11 bases between. Germline V gene lookup returns CDR1 SGHDN and CDR2 FVKESK. This CDR3 is CASSQVLGSETQYF. The CDR3 nucleotides read TGTGCCAGCAGCCAAGTTTTGGGGTCGGAGACCCAGTACTTC.

The V call is TRBV2, the J call TRBJ1-2, with TRBD1 matching 8 bases. Germline values: CDR1 SNHLY, CDR2 FYNNEI. The CDR3 totals 13 residues. V dropped 5 bases and J dropped 9; count of bases not matched to a gene: 8. The CDR3 DNA is TGTGCCAGCAGTACAGGACAGGGAACAAGCTACACCTTC. It codes for CASSTGQGTSYTF.

This clonotype was picked up one time. CDR3 protein: CASRRSFVASETQYF. For the CDR3, the DNA is TGTGCCAGCAGAAGAAGCTTCGTGGCCTCGGAGACCCAGTACTTC. V gene TRBV6-5 combines with J gene TRBJ2-5; D unresolved. This CDR3 spans 15 amino acids. Trimming shortened V by 6 bases and J by 5 bases, and 19 bases separated the two germline ends. Germline V lookup: CDR1 MNHEY, CDR2 SVGAGI.

The CDR3 here is CSAALAQAFF. Written as DNA, the CDR3 is TGCAGTGCTGCGTTGGCCCAGGCTTTCTTT. The chain employs TRBV20-1 and TRBJ1-1; D gene ambiguous. Trimming removed 5 bases from V and 11 bases from J, with 12 bases in between. The length of the CDR3 is 10 residues. Germline V gene lookup returns CDR1 DFQATT and CDR2 SNEGSKA (reference sequence).

The chain is built from TRBV19 and TRBJ2-1; TRBD1 aligns across 10 bases. Germline assignment: CDR1 LNHDA and CDR2 SQIVND (reference sequence). V dropped 5 bases and J dropped 6; count of bases not matched to a gene: 13. The CDR3 is 17 amino acids. DNA of the CDR3: TGTGCCAGTAGTCTATTGGGCGGACAGGGGGTTAGCAATGAGCAGTTCTTC. The encoded protein is CASSLLGGQGVSNEQFF.

This sequence joins TRBV20-1 and TRBJ1-5, with TRBD1 as a possible D gene (6 bases). The CDR3 runs 14 residues. Germline CDR1 reads DFQATT; CDR2 reads SNEGSKA (reference sequence). V was shortened by 7 bases and J by 6 bases, with 19 bases between the two germline ends. The chain's CDR3 is CSGSGGEWSQPQHF. CDR3 DNA: TGCAGTGGCTCCGGGGGCGAATGGAGTCAGCCCCAGCATTTT.

This sequence joins TRBV29-1 and TRBJ2-5; D remains unclear. Germline CDR1 is SQVTM and CDR2 is ANQGSEA. V was pared by 4 bases and J by 1 base, with 1 base between. The CDR3 is made up of 10 amino acids. The CDR3 nucleotides read TGCAGCGTTGGCCAAGAGACCCAGTACTTC. This encodes CSVGQETQYF.

The rearrangement links TRBV20-1 to TRBJ2-3, with 8 bases that match TRBD2. CDR3 length: 14 amino acids. Unmatched junction bases numbered 6, after V lost 3 bases and J lost 4 bases. Germline V gene lookup returns CDR1 DFQATT and CDR2 SNEGSKA (reference sequence). This CDR3 reads CSASGREDADTQYF. For the CDR3, the DNA is TGCAGTGCTAGCGGGAGGGAGGACGCAGATACGCAGTATTTT.

CDR3: CASSLHPSGVRGVGQYF. DNA of the CDR3: TGTGCCAGCAGTTTGCACCCTTCAGGGGTCCGCGGAGTGGGGCAGTACTTC. This chain connects TRBV28 to TRBJ2-7; possibly TRBD1 for D (6 bases). V lost 3 bases and J lost 9, with 27 bases in between. The CDR3 length is 17 residues. Germline values: CDR1 MDHEN, CDR2 SYDVKM.

This chain joins TRBV28 and TRBJ2-7; 7 bases are shared with TRBD1. Germline lookup yields CDR1 MDHEN and CDR2 SYDVKM. V trimming: 3 bases; J trimming: 10 bases; junction bases outside the gene matches: 9. The CDR3 length is 13 residues. CDR3 bases: TGTGCCAGCAGTTTGAGGGGGCTTGAATCTCAGTACTTC. It codes for CASSLRGLESQYF.

The V gene is TRBV27, the J gene TRBJ2-5; the D gene could be TRBD1 or TRBD2 (5 bases each). The CDR3 consists of 15 residues. Trimming took off 3 bases at V and 0 bases at J, with 11 bases between the two ends. Germline CDR1 MNHEY, CDR2 SMNVEV (reference sequence). The CDR3 here is CASSFRGVYQETQYF. The CDR3 DNA follows: TGTGCCAGCAGTTTCCGGGGCGTGTACCAAGAGACCCAGTACTTC.